This T cell receptor beta chain was sequenced in a study of shared clonotypes between healthy human individuals. Study outcomes and limitations: Among non-shared clonotypes, generation probabilities were lower than among those shared by all four donors.

Every subset had its genomic DNA shared out evenly among several immunoSEQ plates. Some clones are missing from TCRdb's copy, which holds only in-frame ones; the method was immunoSEQ multiplex PCR. Of under 2,000,000 clones listed, approximately 95% are singletons. Naive CD8 populations comprised CD45RO-negative cells positively selected for CCR7, excluding terminally differentiated effector memory CD45RA+ cells. Points on this clone: The antigen is unknown. The sample has other DNA sequences that encode this CDR3 too.

Germline CDR1 is SEHNR and CDR2 is FQNEAQ (reference sequence). There are 13 residues in the CDR3. Trimming took off 1 base at V and 4 bases at J, with 7 bases between the two ends. The genes are TRBV7-9 and TRBJ1-1; D unclear. This clonotype originated in a man aged 18 to 30 in good health. Sequencing input: naive CD8+ T cells sorted from blood. CDR3 in DNA: TGTGCCAGCAGCTTAGGTGGGTCCACTGAAGCTTTCTTT. Protein: CASSLGGSTEAFF.